This T cell receptor beta chain was identified in a study of T cell repertoires in cytomegalovirus infection. Via MiXCR, TCRdb re-called the reads, giving one row per CDR3 protein. The profile shows 600,000 to 700,000 distinct CDR3 sequences, around 35% of them singletons. Concerning this clonotype: Its antigen is not identified.

V gave up 6 bases and J gave up 1 base; unmatched junction bases: 1. The germline V gene has CDR1 ENHRY and CDR2 SYGVKD. This CDR3 spans 13 amino acids. The receptor comes from a human donor in good health (CMV status not recorded). Some clones in this sample may be carry-over from other donors' samples. This sample comprised cultured PBMCs, obtained from culture after CMV antigen stimulation. V and J are TRBV10-3 and TRBJ1-1, with 8 positions matching TRBD1. The CDR3 loop is CAIRGTGNTEAFF. The CDR3 DNA is TGTGCCATCAGGGGGACAGGGAACACTGAAGCTTTCTTT.